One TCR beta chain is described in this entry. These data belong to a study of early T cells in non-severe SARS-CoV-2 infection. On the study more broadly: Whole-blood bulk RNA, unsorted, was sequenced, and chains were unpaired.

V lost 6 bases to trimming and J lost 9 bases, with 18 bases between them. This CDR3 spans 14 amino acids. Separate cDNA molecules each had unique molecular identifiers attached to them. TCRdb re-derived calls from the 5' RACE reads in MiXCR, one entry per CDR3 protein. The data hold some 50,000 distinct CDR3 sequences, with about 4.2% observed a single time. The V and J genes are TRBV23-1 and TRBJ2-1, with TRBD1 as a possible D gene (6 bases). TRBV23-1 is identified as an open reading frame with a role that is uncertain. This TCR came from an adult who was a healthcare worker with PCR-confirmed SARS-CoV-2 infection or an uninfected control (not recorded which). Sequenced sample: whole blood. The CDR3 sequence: CASSSGTKYTEQFF. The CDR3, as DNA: TGCGCCAGCAGCTCCGGGACAAAATATACTGAGCAGTTCTTC.